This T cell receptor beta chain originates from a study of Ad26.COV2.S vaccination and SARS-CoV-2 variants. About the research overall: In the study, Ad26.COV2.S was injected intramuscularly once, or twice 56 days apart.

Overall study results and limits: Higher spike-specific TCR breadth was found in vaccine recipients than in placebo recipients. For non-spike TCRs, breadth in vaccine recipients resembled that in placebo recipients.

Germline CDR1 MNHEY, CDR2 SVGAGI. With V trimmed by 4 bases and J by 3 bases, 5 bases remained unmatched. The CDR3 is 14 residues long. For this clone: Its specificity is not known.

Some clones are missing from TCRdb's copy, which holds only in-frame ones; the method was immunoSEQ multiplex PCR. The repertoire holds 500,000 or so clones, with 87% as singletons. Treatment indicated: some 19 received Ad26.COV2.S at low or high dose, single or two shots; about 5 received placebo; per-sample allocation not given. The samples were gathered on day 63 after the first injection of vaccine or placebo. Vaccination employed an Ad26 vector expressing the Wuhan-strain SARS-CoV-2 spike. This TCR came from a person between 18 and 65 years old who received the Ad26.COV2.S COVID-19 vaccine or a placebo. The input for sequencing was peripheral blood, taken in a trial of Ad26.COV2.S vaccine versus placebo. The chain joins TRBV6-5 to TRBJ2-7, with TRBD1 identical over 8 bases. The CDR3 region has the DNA TGTGCCAGCAGTTCCGGGACAGGAGACTACGAGCAGTACTTC. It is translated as CASSSGTGDYEQYF.